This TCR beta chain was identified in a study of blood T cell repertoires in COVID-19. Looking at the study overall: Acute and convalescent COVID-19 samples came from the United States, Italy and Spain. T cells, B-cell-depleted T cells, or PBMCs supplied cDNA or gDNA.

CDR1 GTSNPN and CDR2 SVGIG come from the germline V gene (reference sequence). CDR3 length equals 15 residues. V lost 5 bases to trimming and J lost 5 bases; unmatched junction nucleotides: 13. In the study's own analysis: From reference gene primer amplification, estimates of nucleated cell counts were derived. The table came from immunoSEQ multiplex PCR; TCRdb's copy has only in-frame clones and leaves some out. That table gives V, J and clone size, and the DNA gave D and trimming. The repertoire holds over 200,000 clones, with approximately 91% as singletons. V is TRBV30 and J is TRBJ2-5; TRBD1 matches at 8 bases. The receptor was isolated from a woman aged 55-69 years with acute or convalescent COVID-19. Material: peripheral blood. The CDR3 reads CAWGPKTGVGETQYF. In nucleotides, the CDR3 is TGTGCCTGGGGCCCCAAGACAGGGGTAGGCGAGACCCAGTACTTC.